These 26 T cell receptor beta chains originate from one sample sequenced in a study of early T cells in non-severe SARS-CoV-2 infection. TCRdb passed the 5' RACE reads through MiXCR, listing each CDR3 protein once. The sample contains about 60,000 distinct CDR3 sequences, approximately 12% of which appear only once. The material sequenced was whole blood. These receptors all stem from an adult who was a healthcare worker with PCR-confirmed SARS-CoV-2 infection or an uninfected control (not recorded which).

This clonotype was detected ten times or more. This chain joins TRBV29-1 and TRBJ1-2; the match to TRBD1 covers 9 bases. Germline CDR1 and CDR2: SQVTM and ANQGSEA. The CDR3 is 14 amino acids. V lost 0 bases to trimming and J lost 6 bases; unmatched junction nucleotides: 5. CDR3 DNA sequence: TGCAGCGTTGAAGATCCCGGGACAGGGAATGGCTACACCTTC. It specifies CSVEDPGTGNGYTF.

This clonotype was picked up a small number of times. CDR3 protein: CASSSRQGATDTQYF. CDR3 in DNA: TGCGCCAGCAGCTCCCGACAGGGGGCCACAGATACGCAGTATTTT. The rearrangement uses TRBV5-1 and TRBJ2-3, with 10 nucleotides matching TRBD1. The CDR3 covers 15 residues. Germline CDR1 reads SGHRS; CDR2 reads YFSETQ. With 3 bases clipped from V and 2 bases from J, the junction kept 3 bases outside the gene matches.

V is TRBV2 and J is TRBJ1-2, with TRBD1 matching 7 bases. The germline CDR1 and CDR2 sequences are SNHLY and FYNNEI. The CDR3 extends over 13 amino acids. Trimming cost V 11 bases and J 4 bases; bases outside gene matches: 10. CDR3 amino acids: CACLLGTAYGYTF. The DNA for the CDR3 is TGTGCCTGCCTCCTCGGGACAGCCTATGGCTACACCTTC. Using reference TRBV2 and TRBJ1-2 for the parts outside the CDR3, the full variable domain is EPEVTQTPSHQVTQMGQEVILRCVPISNHLYFYWYRQILGQKVEFLVSFYNNEISEKSEIFDDQFSVERPDGSNFTLKIRSTKLEDSAMYFCACLLGTAYGYTFGSGTRLTVV.

This clonotype turned up a few times. The chain is built from TRBV9 and TRBJ2-1, with a tentative D call TRBD2 (6 bases). Per germline, CDR1 SGDLS and CDR2 YYNGEE. There are 11 residues in the CDR3. The V end was cut by 4 bases, the J end by 9 bases, with 8 bases between. In DNA form, the CDR3 reads TGTGCCAGCAGCACGGGAGTTGAGCAGTTCTTC. Translation: CASSTGVEQFF.

This clonotype turned up a few times. The chain links TRBV28 to TRBJ2-1; 12 positions match TRBD2. V lost 2 bases, J lost 9 bases, and 8 bases stayed unmatched. Looked up from germline, CDR1 is MDHEN and CDR2 is SYDVKM. The CDR3 is made up of 16 amino acids. The CDR3 sequence: CASSLTPLAGGFEQFF. The CDR3, as DNA: TGTGCCAGCAGTTTAACCCCCCTAGCGGGAGGGTTTGAGCAGTTCTTC.

The V and J genes are TRBV6-2 or TRBV6-3 and TRBJ2-7, with a tentative D call TRBD2 (5 bases). The CDR3 extends over 14 amino acids. From germline, CDR1 is MNHEY and CDR2 SVGEGT. V gave up 6 bases and J gave up 3 bases, with 15 bases separating them. This CDR3 is CASSPEFGDYEQYF. The CDR3 DNA sequence: TGTGCCAGCAGCCCCGAGTTCGGGGACTACGAGCAGTACTTC.

This clonotype was counted only a few times. This chain connects TRBV9 to TRBJ2-3, with 12 positions matching TRBD2. Germline V lookup: CDR1 SGDLS, CDR2 YYNGEE. The trim removed 4 bases at V and 1 base at J, leaving 1 base unmatched. This CDR3 is built from 15 residues. CDR3 sequence (DNA): TGTGCCAGCAGCCCTAGCGGGAGGGGCACAGATACGCAGTATTTT. This encodes CASSPSGRGTDTQYF.

This clonotype was recorded many times. The J gene is TRBJ2-5, the V gene TRBV5-4; TRBD2 matches 13 bases. The CDR3 is 16 amino acids. The germline gives CDR1 SGHNT, CDR2 YYREEE (reference sequence). J lost 5 bases, V lost 2 bases, and 6 bases had no gene match. The CDR3 loop reads CASSFQTSGRTETQYF. The CDR3 nucleotides are TGTGCCAGCAGCTTCCAGACTAGCGGGAGGACTGAGACCCAGTACTTC.

A few counts support this clonotype. The genes are TRBV9 and TRBJ2-3; 10 bases line up with TRBD1. From germline, CDR1 is SGDLS and CDR2 YYNGEE. Trimming removed 4 bases from V and 3 bases from J; junction bases left unmatched: 5. The CDR3 covers 15 residues. The CDR3 region has the DNA TGTGCCAGCAGCAGAGGACAGGGGGGGACAGATACGCAGTATTTT. Protein: CASSRGQGGTDTQYF.

Only a few counts were recorded for this clonotype. No DNA is shown, since the ends of the CDR3 on it are uncertain; the CDR3 is the one TCRdb lists. This rearrangement joins TRBV9 to TRBJ1-2; the table calls TRBD1, which could not be checked here. Germline V gene data show CDR1 as SGDLS and CDR2 as YYNGEE. The CDR3 sequence runs 13 residues, both termini included. CDR3 sequence: CASSVAAGAPLTF.

This clonotype has only a few counts. V usage is TRBV2 and J usage is TRBJ2-3, with D maybe TRBD2 (6 bases). V was shortened by 3 bases and J by 9 bases, with 7 bases between the two germline ends. Germline V gene lookup returns CDR1 SNHLY and CDR2 FYNNEI. The CDR3 spans 11 residues. CDR3 in DNA: TGTGCCAGCAGTGATAGCGGAACGCAGTATTTT. It yields the protein CASSDSGTQYF.

This clonotype was recorded a few times. The V call is TRBV4-2, the J call TRBJ1-2; weak D call: TRBD1 (6 bases). This CDR3 spans 17 amino acids. The germline CDR1 and CDR2 sequences are LGHNA and YNFKEQ. V was pared by 0 bases and J by 5 bases, with 19 bases between. The CDR3 DNA reads TGTGCCAGCAGCCAAGATACCGGGGGCACATTGGATTATGGCTACACCTTC. Its protein is CASSQDTGGTLDYGYTF.

This clonotype was picked up a small number of times. The rearrangement links TRBV7-9 to TRBJ1-2, with D tentatively TRBD1 (6 bases). The germline V and J ends were trimmed by 5 bases and 2 bases, with 6 bases remaining between them. Germline V lookup: CDR1 SEHNR, CDR2 FQNEAQ (reference sequence). The CDR3 covers 12 residues. CDR3 coding DNA: TGTGCCAGCAGCACAGGGAACTATGGCTACACCTTC. This gives the protein CASSTGNYGYTF.

There are many counts of this clonotype. The gene calls are TRBV7-9 and TRBJ2-1, with 9 nucleotides matching TRBD1. This CDR3 has 18 residues. Losses at the gene ends were 5 bases for V and 0 bases for J; bases not matched to a gene: 11. The V gene's germline CDR1 is SEHNR and CDR2 FQNEAQ (reference sequence). CDR3 in DNA: TGTGCCAGCAGCCCGGACAGGGGCCGTAGAAGCTCCTACAATGAGCAGTTCTTC. Translating gives CASSPDRGRRSSYNEQFF.

There are a few counts of this clonotype. J is TRBJ1-2 and V is TRBV12-5; D call uncertain. CDR1 is LGHNT, CDR2 FRNRAP, per germline. The CDR3 runs to 16 residues. The germline V and J ends were trimmed by 2 bases and 5 bases, with 18 bases remaining between them. CDR3 bases: TGTGCTAGTGGTTTGCTTACGAACCCTGAGGTTTATGGCTACACCTTC. Translating it yields CASGLLTNPEVYGYTF.

This clonotype was found many times. The CDR3 nucleotides read TGTGCCAGCAGCTTAAACCCGGGACTACCGCCAGATACGCAGTATTTT. Encoded protein: CASSLNPGLPPDTQYF. The chain is built from TRBV7-2 and TRBJ2-3, with 7 positions matching TRBD2. CDR1 is SGHTA and CDR2 is FQGNSA in the germline V gene. The junction had 9 bases not matched to a gene; V was cut back by 2 bases and J by 4 bases. CDR3 length equals 16 residues.

The table lists this clonotype with many counts. The CDR3 here is CASSPRTGANTGELFF. CDR3 in DNA: TGTGCCAGCTCACCCCGGACAGGGGCTAACACCGGGGAGCTGTTTTTT. The chain has TRBV18 and TRBJ2-2, with 9 bases identical to TRBD1. From germline, CDR1 is KGHSH and CDR2 LQKENI. The CDR3 has 16 amino acids. The J segment lost 2 bases and the V segment lost 3 bases, leaving 4 bases of the junction unmatched. Full variable domain (rest looked up from reference TRBV18 and TRBJ2-2): NAGVMQNPRHLVRRRGQEARLRCSPMKGHSHVYWYRQLPEEGLKFMVYLQKENIIDESGMPKERFSAEFPKEGPSILRIQQVVRGDSAAYFCASSPRTGANTGELFFGEGSRLTVL.

A remark on this clonotype: With a much larger clone just one base away, this may be a read error. The CDR3 DNA reads as TGTGCCTGGAGAGAGGAGGACAGGGCTAATGGCTACACCTTC. It encodes CAWREEDRANGYTF. The genes are TRBV30 and TRBJ1-2; 8 bases are a match to TRBD1. CDR3 size: 14 residues. V was pared by 3 bases and J by 6 bases, with 9 bases of the junction left unmatched. The germline V gene encodes CDR1 GTSNPN and CDR2 SVGIG (reference sequence).

This clonotype was seen a few times. V and J are TRBV5-6 and TRBJ1-1; 11 bases fit TRBD1. The CDR3 consists of 14 residues. J gave up 6 bases and V 5 bases, and 6 bases lay outside the gene matches. The germline V gene encodes CDR1 SGHDT and CDR2 YYEEEE. The CDR3 DNA sequence: TGTGCCAGCAGTTGGGGACAGGGGGACTCTGAAGCTTTCTTT. As protein: CASSWGQGDSEAFF. Looking up the rest from reference TRBV5-6 and TRBJ1-1 gives the full variable domain: DAGVTQSPTHLIKTRGQQVTLRCSPKSGHDTVSWYQQALGQGPQFIFQYYEEEERQRGNFPDRFSGHQFPNYSSELNVNALLLGDSALYLCASSWGQGDSEAFFGQGTRLTVV.

In its sample, this clonotype ranks as medium-sized (0.01 to 0.1%). This rearrangement joins TRBV28 to TRBJ1-6; 7 nucleotides match TRBD1. The CDR3 loop spans 13 amino acids. Per the germline V gene, CDR1 is MDHEN and CDR2 is SYDVKM. The J segment lost 11 bases and the V segment lost 2 bases, leaving 3 bases of the junction unmatched. The CDR3 region is CASSLTQGPPLHF. The CDR3 coding sequence is TGTGCCAGCAGTTTAACACAGGGGCCACCCCTCCACTTT. Supplemented by reference TRBV28 and TRBJ1-6, the full variable domain reads DVKVTQSSRYLVKRTGEKVFLECVQDMDHENMFWYRQDPGLGLRLIYFSYDVKMKEKGDIPEGYSVSREKKERFSLILESASTNQTSMYLCASSLTQGPPLHFGNGTRLTVT.

This clonotype occurred a few times. This chain connects TRBV18 to TRBJ1-6, with a weak D call TRBD1 (5 bases). Trimming cost V 6 bases and J 7 bases, with 19 bases left between them. There are 16 residues in the CDR3. The germline gives CDR1 KGHSH, CDR2 LQKENI. In nucleotides, the CDR3 is TGTGCCAGCTCCCCGGGGCAGCCGGCGAGGAATTCACCCCTCCACTTT. As protein: CASSPGQPARNSPLHF.

About this clonotype: This clone may be a read error of a much larger clone one base away. CDR3 region: CSASRHPMNTEAFF. CDR3 in DNA: TGCAGTGCTAGTAGACATCCTATGAACACTGAAGCTTTCTTT. This sequence joins TRBV20-1 and TRBJ1-1; D gene unclear. CDR1 is DFQATT and CDR2 is SNEGSKA in the germline V gene (reference sequence). Trimming cost V 3 bases and J 0 bases, with 11 bases left between them. There are 14 residues in the CDR3.

In this sample, this clonotype turned up a few times. For the CDR3, the DNA is TGCGCCAGCAGCGCGGCCAGGTTCGAGACCCAGTACTTC. Its translation: CASSAARFETQYF. V gene TRBV5-1 combines with J gene TRBJ2-5; no definite D call. Looked up from germline, CDR1 is SGHRS and CDR2 is YFSETQ. CDR3 size: 13 residues. Trimming took off 4 bases at V and 5 bases at J, with 12 bases between the two ends.

The chain combines TRBV2 with TRBJ1-3; TRBD1 matches 8 bases. Germline-derived CDR1 and CDR2 are SNHLY and FYNNEI. With V trimmed by 6 bases and J by 5 bases, 9 bases remained unmatched. The CDR3 runs 15 residues. CDR3 nucleotides: TGTGCCAGCAGCCCAAGACAGGGGCTTCGAAACACCATATATTTT. This gives the protein CASSPRQGLRNTIYF.

The chain recombines TRBV6-5 with TRBJ2-7, with D uncertain. V lost 6 bases and J 4 bases, leaving 13 bases between the germline ends. This CDR3 comprises 13 residues. CDR1 MNHEY and CDR2 SVGAGI come from the germline V gene. The CDR3 loop reads CASSRPTPYEQYF. CDR3 bases: TGTGCCAGCAGCCGACCGACACCTTACGAGCAGTACTTC.

This clonotype was counted many times. This chain joins TRBV4-2 and TRBJ2-2; TRBD2 agrees at 11 bases. Per the germline V gene, CDR1 is LGHNA and CDR2 is YNFKEQ. The CDR3 has 16 amino acids. The V and J ends lost 0 bases and 6 bases, in that order; junction bases with no gene match: 3. The CDR3 spells CASSQDTSGRPGELFF. The CDR3 coding sequence is TGTGCCAGCAGCCAAGATACTAGCGGGAGACCCGGGGAGCTGTTTTTT.